The 18 T cell receptor beta chains presented below share a single source sample, sequenced in a study of blood T cell repertoires in COVID-19. Only in-frame clones appear in the TCRdb table, and some are missing; sequencing was by immunoSEQ multiplex PCR. The sample consists of some 88,000 clones, about 85% of them appearing once. The sample taken for sequencing was peripheral blood. Receptors originate from a human donor in a cohort sampled during active COVID-19.

The chain has TRBV2 and TRBJ2-2; 12 bases fit TRBD1. This CDR3 spans 15 amino acids. Germline lookup yields CDR1 SNHLY and CDR2 FYNNEI. The V gene end was trimmed by 5 bases and the J gene end by 7 bases; junction bases not matched to a gene: 5. Here the CDR3 reads CASSPGTGGVGELFF. DNA of the CDR3: TGTGCCAGCAGTCCCGGGACAGGGGGCGTCGGGGAGCTGTTTTTT.

V gene TRBV5-1 combines with J gene TRBJ2-3; weak D call: TRBD2 (5 bases). The CDR3 spans 13 residues. Looked up from germline, CDR1 is SGHRS and CDR2 is YFSETQ. V was shortened by 0 bases and J by 4 bases, with 6 bases between the two germline ends. In DNA, the CDR3 is TGCGCCAGCAGCTTGGGTAGCGCAGATACGCAGTATTTT. It specifies CASSLGSADTQYF.

CDR3 nucleotides: TGTGCCAGCAGTTTATCGGTCGCGGGGGCCCGGGGAAACTATGGCTACACCTTC. Protein sequence: CASSLSVAGARGNYGYTF. The chain has TRBV27 and TRBJ1-2; perhaps TRBD1 as D (6 bases). This CDR3 has 18 amino acids. CDR1 is MNHEY and CDR2 is SMNVEV in the germline V gene (reference sequence). V lost 0 bases to trimming and J lost 2 bases, with 19 bases between them.

V usage is TRBV4-1 and J usage is TRBJ2-1; D might be TRBD2 (5 bases). This CDR3 region has 15 residues. The germline gives CDR1 MGHRA, CDR2 YSYEKL. V lost 1 base to trimming and J lost 6 bases, with 13 bases between them. The CDR3 here is CASSQASRGPNEQFF. The CDR3, as DNA: TGCGCCAGCAGCCAAGCCTCCCGGGGTCCCAATGAGCAGTTCTTC.

The chain joins TRBV6-1 to TRBJ2-4, with 7 nucleotides matching TRBD1. The CDR3 has 17 residues. V dropped 4 bases and J dropped 0; count of bases not matched to a gene: 9. Germline V lookup: CDR1 MNHNS, CDR2 SASEGT. This chain's CDR3 is CASSVTDRPRAKNIQYF. In DNA form, the CDR3 reads TGTGCCAGCAGTGTTACGGACAGGCCGCGAGCCAAAAACATTCAGTACTTC.

This clone was counted a few times. The chain couples TRBV5-5 to TRBJ1-1; D call uncertain. V dropped 4 bases and J dropped 4 bases, with 14 bases sitting between them. The germline V gene encodes CDR1 SGHKS and CDR2 YYEKEE (reference sequence). CDR3 length: 14 amino acids. The CDR3 DNA follows: TGTGCCAGCAGCACCGTCCAGAGGAGCACTGAAGCTTTCTTT. This sequence encodes CASSTVQRSTEAFF.

The genes are TRBV28 and TRBJ2-7; weak D call: TRBD2 (5 bases). V lost 3 bases, J lost 6 bases, and 12 bases lay in between. Germline V gene lookup returns CDR1 MDHEN and CDR2 SYDVKM. This CDR3 has 13 amino acids. The CDR3 loop is CASSLAGVREQYF. The CDR3 nucleotides read TGTGCCAGCAGTTTGGCCGGGGTTCGCGAGCAGTACTTC.

CDR3 nucleotides: TGTGCCAGCAGCTTTGGGACTAGCGGGCTCGATGAGCAGTTCTTC. It yields the protein CASSFGTSGLDEQFF. The chain recombines TRBV7-8 with TRBJ2-1, with TRBD2 matching 12 bases. CDR3 length: 15 residues. V dropped 3 bases and J dropped 8; count of bases not matched to a gene: 5. Germline-derived CDR1 and CDR2 are SGHVS and FQNEAQ.

There are a few counts of this clone. The rearrangement uses TRBV18 and TRBJ1-3; 8 bases line up with TRBD1. Germline CDR1 is KGHSH and CDR2 is LQKENI. V dropped 4 bases and J dropped 2; count of bases not matched to a gene: 1. This CDR3 is 14 amino acids long. DNA of the CDR3: TGTGCCAGCTCACTGGGACAGGCTGGAAACACCATATATTTT. Encoded protein: CASSLGQAGNTIYF.

This clone showed up just a few times. This chain uses TRBV10-3 with TRBJ1-6; D is unresolved. The CDR3 runs 16 residues. Germline CDR1 and CDR2: ENHRY and SYGVKD. The V end was cut by 4 bases, the J end by 0 bases, with 10 bases between. The CDR3 loop reads CAISVQPSSYNSPLHF. CDR3 bases: TGTGCCATCAGTGTCCAGCCTAGCTCCTATAATTCACCCCTCCACTTT.

The chain has TRBV28 and TRBJ1-2; D perhaps matches TRBD1 (6 bases). The CDR3 has 17 residues. V was clipped by 5 bases and J by 0 bases, with 19 bases between them. Germline V lookup: CDR1 MDHEN, CDR2 SYDVKM. The DNA of the CDR3 is TGTGCCAGCAGTCCCCCCTCGACAGGTGAACCTAACTATGGCTACACCTTC. Translation: CASSPPSTGEPNYGYTF.

The chain employs TRBV12-3 or TRBV12-4 and TRBJ1-2; D gene ambiguous. Trimming took off 8 bases at V and 4 bases at J, with 14 bases between the two ends. The CDR3 runs 13 residues. The CDR3 region is CASRGSIGYGYTF. CDR3 sequence (DNA): TGTGCCAGCCGAGGGAGTATAGGCTATGGCTACACCTTC.

This chain connects TRBV3-1 (or the pseudogene TRBV3-2) to TRBJ2-7, with 8 positions matching TRBD1. Germline CDR1 is LGHDT and CDR2 is YNNKEL (reference sequence). V lost 0 bases and J lost 7; bases outside the gene matches: 11. This CDR3 comprises 16 residues. The CDR3 sequence is CASSQDPAGGKAEQYF. DNA of the CDR3: TGTGCCAGCAGCCAAGATCCCGCAGGGGGCAAGGCGGAGCAGTACTTC.

For the CDR3, the DNA is TGTGCCAGCAGCACCGAGACAGCCTACGAGCAGTACTTC. This codes for CASSTETAYEQYF. This sequence joins TRBV7-9 and TRBJ2-7; D possibly corresponds to TRBD1 (5 bases). The CDR3 runs to 13 residues. CDR1 SEHNR and CDR2 FQNEAQ come from the germline V gene (reference sequence). V lost 5 bases and J 2 bases, leaving 10 bases between the germline ends. Full variable domain (missing parts from reference TRBV7-9 and TRBJ2-7): DTGVSQNPRHKITKRGQNVTFRCDPISEHNRLYWYRQTLGQGPEFLTYFQNEAQLEKSRLLSDRFSAERPKGSFSTLEIQRTEQGDSAMYLCASSTETAYEQYFGPGTRLTVT.

This clone was counted a few times. This sequence joins TRBV20-1 and TRBJ2-3; TRBD1 matches 7 bases. J was trimmed by 6 bases and V by 3 bases; bases with no gene match: 15. Looked up from germline, CDR1 is DFQATT and CDR2 is SNEGSKA (reference sequence). CDR3 length: 16 residues. The CDR3 coding sequence is TGCAGTGCTAGTGGGGGTTCACAGGGGAACCTCGATACGCAGTATTTT. Its translation: CSASGGSQGNLDTQYF.

The chain is built from TRBV9 and TRBJ1-1; D may be TRBD1 (5 bases). Germline V gene sequence: CDR1 SGDLS, CDR2 YYNGEE. V was pared by 0 bases and J by 1 base, with 7 bases between. The CDR3 is 14 residues long. The CDR3 region has the DNA TGTGCCAGCAGCGTAGGACAGACGAACACTGAAGCTTTCTTT. Its protein product is CASSVGQTNTEAFF.

The rearrangement uses TRBV12-5 and TRBJ2-5; 10 nucleotides line up with TRBD2. Germline V gene data show CDR1 as LGHNT and CDR2 as FRNRAP. The length of the CDR3 is 16 residues. Trimming removed 6 bases from V and 4 bases from J; junction bases left unmatched: 11. Written as DNA, the CDR3 is TGTGCTAGTGGAAAGGGACTAGCGAGGGGCGGAGAGACCCAGTACTTC. Amino acid sequence: CASGKGLARGGETQYF.

This clone was found once. This chain links TRBV4-3 with TRBJ2-7, with D maybe TRBD1 (6 bases). There are 15 residues in the CDR3. The germline V and J ends were trimmed by 0 bases and 7 bases, with 16 bases remaining between them. Germline V gives CDR1 LGHNA, CDR2 YSLEER. The CDR3 sequence: CASSQDLRTVGEQYF. DNA of the CDR3: TGCGCCAGCAGCCAAGATCTCCGGACAGTTGGGGAGCAGTACTTC.